This TCR beta chain was found in a study of beta chain features in type 1 diabetes. Study context: Cell yields, gender and age were similar in healthy donors and patients.

J gave up 2 bases and V 4 bases, and 9 bases lay outside the gene matches. The CDR3 is made up of 16 amino acids. Germline V gives CDR1 SGDLS, CDR2 YYNGEE. Sequencing targeted expressed TCRB transcripts, as all isolated RNA had been reverse transcribed. Measured with immunoSEQ multiplex PCR; TCRdb has only the in-frame clones, and not every one. Among about 220,000 clones listed, about a tenth were seen once. Material for sequencing was central memory CD4+ T cells from blood. The TCR was taken from a man aged 18-30 years in good health. The V and J genes are TRBV9 and TRBJ2-4; TRBD1 aligns across 7 bases. The CDR3 loop reads CASSPRQGRTKNIQYF. CDR3 nucleotide sequence: TGTGCCAGCAGCCCTAGACAGGGAAGGACCAAAAACATTCAGTACTTC.